The clone carrying this TCR beta chain has more than one count but fewer than ten. The antigen is not known. The data belong to a study of sequential checkpoint blockade in melanoma. Sequencing used immunoSEQ multiplex PCR; TCRdb keeps in-frame clones, though not all of them. In the table there are around 2,000 clones, 30% of which are singletons. Study-level results: PD-L1 staining and CD8+ counts, not mutational load, tracked tumor T-cell clonality. About 30 times likelier clinical benefit followed increased tumor T-cell fraction and clonality. In arm A, pretreatment tumor clonality was associated with response.

The treatment was: randomized to nivolumab then ipilimumab (arm A) or the reverse (arm B). The sequence was collected from a human donor with melanoma. This specimen was tumor tissue (inferred from file names), taken from a patient given nivolumab and ipilimumab in sequence.

The CDR3: CSALDRVNTEAFF. DNA of the CDR3: TGCAGCGCCTTAGACAGGGTAAACACTGAAGCTTTCTTT. This chain connects TRBV29-1 to TRBJ1-1; TRBD1 aligns across 7 bases. The germline gives CDR1 SQVTM, CDR2 ANQGSEA. V lost 7 bases and J lost 2; bases outside the gene matches: 7. CDR3 length: 13 amino acids. The whole variable domain, remainder taken from reference TRBV29-1 and TRBJ1-1, is SAVISQKPSRDICQRGTSLTIQCQVDSQVTMMFWYRQQPGQSLTLIATANQGSEATYESGFVIDKFPISRPNLTFSTLTVSNMSPEDSSIYLCSALDRVNTEAFFGQGTRLTVV.